These T cell receptor beta chains were read from a single sample in a study of vaccination and CD4 T cells after COVID-19. MiXCR, applied by TCRdb to the PCR reads, yields one record per CDR3 protein. The sample consists of 11,000 to 15,000 distinct CDR3 sequences, 40% of them appearing once. No antigen has been assigned to these receptors. The sequenced sample consisted of CD4+ T cells from blood, cultured in vitro. All receptors derive from a human donor who had recovered from COVID-19. CDR3s include the opening cysteine and the closing phenylalanine or tryptophan. Each record gives: clone size, J gene, V gene, D gene, CDR3 DNA, CDR3 protein. A D gene is named only where the DNA matches it firmly. Expanded clones get a size class; other rows say once, few or many, or leave the size out.

size: once; J: TRBJ2-3; V: TRBV12-3/TRBV12-4; D: -; DNA: TGTGCCAGCAGCCCGGGACCCGATCGGGATACGCAGTATTTT; CDR3: CASSPGPDRDTQYF
size: -; J: TRBJ1-6; V: TRBV6-1; D: TRBD1; DNA: TGTGCCAGCTCTGAACAGGGGGCAAGGAGCTCCTATAATTCACCCCTCCACTTT; CDR3: CASSEQGARSSYNSPLHF
size: few; J: TRBJ2-5; V: TRBV7-9; D: -; DNA: TGTGCCAGCAGGCTTTTAGCGGAGACCCAGTACTTC; CDR3: CASRLLAETQYF
size: -; J: TRBJ2-7; V: TRBV28; D: -; DNA: TGTGCCAGCAGTTTGGACAACGAGCAGTACTTC; CDR3: CASSLDNEQYF
size: -; J: TRBJ2-2; V: TRBV6-4; D: -; DNA: TGTGCCAGCAGTCCACACCCAGAGAACACCGGGGAGCTGTTTTTT; CDR3: CASSPHPENTGELFF
size: -; J: TRBJ2-1; V: TRBV28; D: -; DNA: TGTGCCAGCCGGAAGCCCATTACGGACGACAATGAGCAGTTCTTC; CDR3: CASRKPITDDNEQFF
size: -; J: TRBJ2-5; V: TRBV11-2; D: TRBD2; DNA: TGTGCCAGCAGCCAAACTAGCGGGAGGCAAGAGACCCAGTACTTC; CDR3: CASSQTSGRQETQYF
size: once; J: TRBJ1-1; V: TRBV5-4; D: TRBD1; DNA: TGTGCCACTAGATCGCCGGGACAGCCAGGAGGAGCTTTCTTT; CDR3: CATRSPGQPGGAFF
size: -; J: TRBJ2-7; V: TRBV3-1; D: TRBD2; DNA: TGTGCCAGCAGCCGGGGACTAGCGGGAGACGAGCAGTACTTC; CDR3: CASSRGLAGDEQYF
size: few; J: TRBJ2-7; V: TRBV28; D: -; DNA: TGTGCCAGCAGTTTCCCCCTTAGGCAGGGCCGGCCGAGGGAGCAGTACTTC; CDR3: CASSFPLRQGRPREQYF
size: -; J: TRBJ1-1; V: TRBV28; D: -; DNA: TGTGCCAGCAGTCCTAGGACGGCGCGGGGGAACACTGAAGCTTTCTTT; CDR3: CASSPRTARGNTEAFF
size: few; J: TRBJ2-1; V: TRBV20-1; D: TRBD2; DNA: TGCAGTGCTAGTGGATCCCTAGCGGGAGAGGTTGAGCAGTTCTTC; CDR3: CSASGSLAGEVEQFF
size: -; J: TRBJ2-2; V: TRBV29-1; D: -; DNA: TGCAGCGCACGCGGGGCGGTACTTCGGAGCGGGGAGCTGTTTTTT; CDR3: CSARGAVLRSGELFF
size: few; J: TRBJ1-5; V: TRBV20-1; D: -; DNA: TGCGGACTCTCTAAGGTCGGCAATCAGCCCCAGCATTTT; CDR3: CGLSKVGNQPQHF
size: -; J: TRBJ2-3; V: TRBV7-2; D: TRBD2; DNA: TGTGCCAGCAGCTACACTAGCGGGAGAACAGATACGCAGTATTTT; CDR3: CASSYTSGRTDTQYF
size: -; J: TRBJ2-6; V: TRBV19; D: TRBD1; DNA: TGTGCCAGTAGTTCCTACAGGGGAATCCCTTCTGGGGCCAACGTCCTGACTTTC; CDR3: CASSSYRGIPSGANVLTF
size: -; J: TRBJ2-2; V: TRBV15; D: -; DNA: TGTGCCACCAGCAGAGCGGGGGTGTGGGAGACTCCCGGGGAGCTGTTTTTT; CDR3: CATSRAGVWETPGELFF
size: few; J: TRBJ2-2; V: TRBV20-1; D: -; DNA: TGCAGTGCCGAGGGACCCCTCTCCACCGGGGAGCTGTTTTTT; CDR3: CSAEGPLSTGELFF
size: -; J: TRBJ2-1; V: TRBV5-4; D: TRBD1; DNA: TGTGCCAGCAGACTCGACAGGGGAGCGCAGTTCTTC; CDR3: CASRLDRGAQFF
size: -; J: TRBJ2-7; V: TRBV5-1; D: TRBD2; DNA: TGCGCCAGCAGCTTGGCCGGGGCAGCGGGAGTTTCCTACGAGCAGTACTTC; CDR3: CASSLAGAAGVSYEQYF
size: -; J: TRBJ1-6; V: TRBV4-1; D: -; DNA: TGCGCCAGCAGCCGAGACCCGGGACGAAATAATTCACCCCTCCACTTT; CDR3: CASSRDPGRNNSPLHF
size: -; J: TRBJ2-3; V: TRBV5-1; D: TRBD2; DNA: TGCGCCAGCAGCGGGGCTAGCGGTTCTAGCACAGATACGCAGTATTTT; CDR3: CASSGASGSSTDTQYF
size: -; J: TRBJ1-5; V: TRBV12-3/TRBV12-4; D: -; DNA: TGTGCCAGCAGTTTAGGGGGGAGCAATCAGCCCCAGCATTTT; CDR3: CASSLGGSNQPQHF
size: -; J: TRBJ2-5; V: TRBV5-4; D: TRBD1; DNA: TGTGCCAGCAGCTCAGGACAGGGGAAAGAGACCCAGTACTTC; CDR3: CASSSGQGKETQYF
size: -; J: TRBJ1-1; V: TRBV6-5; D: -; DNA: TGTGCCAGCAGTTACTCGAATACCCAGAACACTGAAGCTTTCTTT; CDR3: CASSYSNTQNTEAFF
size: -; J: TRBJ2-7; V: TRBV4-1; D: -; DNA: TGCGCCAGCAGCCAAGATCGTTCAAGCGGAACCTACGAGCAGTACTTC; CDR3: CASSQDRSSGTYEQYF
size: few; J: TRBJ1-4; V: TRBV6-9; D: -; DNA: TGTGCCAGCAGTTATTCGCAGGGGCGGTGTGAAAAACTGTTTTTT; CDR3: CASSYSQGRCEKLFF
size: -; J: TRBJ2-2; V: TRBV7-9; D: TRBD1; DNA: TGTGCCAGCAGCCCGACAGGGGTTTCCGGGGAGCTGTTTTTT; CDR3: CASSPTGVSGELFF
size: -; J: TRBJ2-7; V: TRBV18; D: -; DNA: TGTGCCAGCTCTCGGTTGAAAGGTGGGAACGAGCAGTACTTC; CDR3: CASSRLKGGNEQYF
size: few; J: TRBJ2-3; V: TRBV7-9; D: -; DNA: TGTGCCAGCAGCTTATTTGACAGACGAATAACAGATACGCAGTATTTT; CDR3: CASSLFDRRITDTQYF
size: -; J: TRBJ2-2; V: TRBV5-5; D: -; DNA: TGTGCCAGCAGCAAGAGGGGGAAAAAGGCGAACACCGGGGAGCTGTTTTTT; CDR3: CASSKRGKKANTGELFF
size: -; J: TRBJ1-2; V: TRBV2; D: TRBD1; DNA: TGTGCCAGCATCCCCGACAGGGGGTCCTATGGCTACACCTTC; CDR3: CASIPDRGSYGYTF
size: once; J: TRBJ2-1; V: TRBV20-1; D: TRBD2; DNA: TGCAGTGCTGGGGGACTAGCGGGTTCCGAGCAGTTCTTC; CDR3: CSAGGLAGSEQFF
size: few; J: TRBJ1-6; V: TRBV2; D: TRBD1; DNA: TGTGCCAGCAGTGACCGAGCAGGGGGCGATCTACCCCTCCACTTT; CDR3: CASSDRAGGDLPLHF
size: few; J: TRBJ1-5; V: TRBV7-2; D: -; DNA: TGTGCCAGCAGCTTAGAAGGTCCAGGGACCAGTCAGCCCCAGCATTTT; CDR3: CASSLEGPGTSQPQHF
size: -; J: TRBJ2-5; V: TRBV6-5; D: -; DNA: TGTGCCAGCAGTTATCAGGTGTCGGAGACCCAGTACTTC; CDR3: CASSYQVSETQYF
size: medium-sized; J: TRBJ1-2; V: TRBV2; D: TRBD1; DNA: TGTGCCAGCAGAGCCTCGGGGACAGGGGCGAATGGCTACACCTTC; CDR3: CASRASGTGANGYTF
size: few; J: TRBJ2-2; V: TRBV6-1; D: TRBD2; DNA: TGTGCCAGCAGCACCCTGGGACTAGCGGGAGTCGGGGAGCTGTTTTTT; CDR3: CASSTLGLAGVGELFF
size: few; J: TRBJ2-3; V: TRBV6-4; D: TRBD2; DNA: TGTGCCAGCAGTGAGCGGGAGACAGATACGCAGTATTTT; CDR3: CASSERETDTQYF
size: few; J: TRBJ2-5; V: TRBV12-3/TRBV12-4; D: -; DNA: TGTGCCAGCAGTTTCTCCCTTTTAGCGGAGGGAGGGACCCAGTACTTC; CDR3: CASSFSLLAEGGTQYF
size: few; J: TRBJ1-1; V: TRBV20-1; D: TRBD1; DNA: TGCAGTGCTAGAGACAGGGGGCGCCCCGAAGCTTTCTTT; CDR3: CSARDRGRPEAFF
size: -; J: TRBJ2-2; V: TRBV12-3/TRBV12-4; D: -; DNA: TGTGCCAGCAGCCCCGACACCGGGGAGCTGTTTTTT; CDR3: CASSPDTGELFF
size: -; J: TRBJ2-3; V: TRBV11-2; D: -; DNA: TGTGCCAGCAGCTTAGATAGCGGTTCTACAGATACGCAGTATTTT; CDR3: CASSLDSGSTDTQYF
size: -; J: TRBJ2-1; V: TRBV24-1; D: TRBD1; DNA: TGTGCCACCAGTGATGCCGGGACAGACAATGAGCAGTTCTTC; CDR3: CATSDAGTDNEQFF
size: once; J: TRBJ2-1; V: TRBV25-1; D: TRBD1; DNA: TGTGCCAGCAGTGAACGGGACAGTTATTACTACAATGAGCAGTTCTTC; CDR3: CASSERDSYYYNEQFF